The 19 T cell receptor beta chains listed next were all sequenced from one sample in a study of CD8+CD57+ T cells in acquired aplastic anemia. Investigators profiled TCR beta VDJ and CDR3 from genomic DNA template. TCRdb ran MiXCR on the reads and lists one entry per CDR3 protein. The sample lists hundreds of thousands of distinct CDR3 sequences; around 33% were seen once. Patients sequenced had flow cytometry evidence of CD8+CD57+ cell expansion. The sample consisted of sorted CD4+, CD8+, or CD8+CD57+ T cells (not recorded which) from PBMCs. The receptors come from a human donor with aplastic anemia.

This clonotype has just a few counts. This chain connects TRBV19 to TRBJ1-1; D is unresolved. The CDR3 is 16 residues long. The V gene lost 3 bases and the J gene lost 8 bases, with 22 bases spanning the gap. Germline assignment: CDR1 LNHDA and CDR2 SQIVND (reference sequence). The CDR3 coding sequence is TGTGCCAGTAGTATTTCTGCTCCCCGACGGACCCCGGAAGCTTTCTTT. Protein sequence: CASSISAPRRTPEAFF.

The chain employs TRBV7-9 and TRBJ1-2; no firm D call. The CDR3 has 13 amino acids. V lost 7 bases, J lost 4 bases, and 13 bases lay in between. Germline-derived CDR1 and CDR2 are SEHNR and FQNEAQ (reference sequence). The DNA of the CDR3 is TGTGCCAGCACCCCGCGCACGGTCTATGGCTACACCTTC. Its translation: CASTPRTVYGYTF.

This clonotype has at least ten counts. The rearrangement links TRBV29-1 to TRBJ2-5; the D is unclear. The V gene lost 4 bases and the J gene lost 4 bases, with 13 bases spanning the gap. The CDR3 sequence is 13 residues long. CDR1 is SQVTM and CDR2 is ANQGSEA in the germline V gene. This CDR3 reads CSVGLLVGETQYF. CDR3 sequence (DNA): TGCAGCGTTGGGTTGCTGGTGGGAGAGACCCAGTACTTC.

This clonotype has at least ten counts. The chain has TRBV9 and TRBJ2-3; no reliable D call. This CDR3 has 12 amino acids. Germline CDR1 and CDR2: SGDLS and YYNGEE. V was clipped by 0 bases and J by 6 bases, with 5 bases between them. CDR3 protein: CASSVGLDTQYF. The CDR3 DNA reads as TGTGCCAGCAGCGTAGGGTTGGATACGCAGTATTTT.

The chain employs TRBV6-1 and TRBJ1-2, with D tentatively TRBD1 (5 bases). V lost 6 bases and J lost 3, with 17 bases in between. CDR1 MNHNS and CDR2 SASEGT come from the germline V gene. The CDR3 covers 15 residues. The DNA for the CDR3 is TGTGCCAGCAGCTCTGGGGGGGGGTGGTACTATGGCTACACCTTC. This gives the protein CASSSGGGWYYGYTF.

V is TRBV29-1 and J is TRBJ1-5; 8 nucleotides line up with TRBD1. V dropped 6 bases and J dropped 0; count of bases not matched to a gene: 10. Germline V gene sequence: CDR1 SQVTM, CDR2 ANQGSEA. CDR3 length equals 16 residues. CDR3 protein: CSVRPQGVGSNQPQHF. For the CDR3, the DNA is TGCAGCGTGAGGCCACAGGGGGTGGGTAGCAATCAGCCCCAGCATTTT.

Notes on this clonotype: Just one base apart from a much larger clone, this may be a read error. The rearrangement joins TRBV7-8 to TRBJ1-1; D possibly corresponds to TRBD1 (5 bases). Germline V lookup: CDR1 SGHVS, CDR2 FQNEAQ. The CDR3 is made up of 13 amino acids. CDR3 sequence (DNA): TGTGCCAGCAAGGGACGGCTGAACACTGGAGCTTTCTTT. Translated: CASKGRLNTGAFF.

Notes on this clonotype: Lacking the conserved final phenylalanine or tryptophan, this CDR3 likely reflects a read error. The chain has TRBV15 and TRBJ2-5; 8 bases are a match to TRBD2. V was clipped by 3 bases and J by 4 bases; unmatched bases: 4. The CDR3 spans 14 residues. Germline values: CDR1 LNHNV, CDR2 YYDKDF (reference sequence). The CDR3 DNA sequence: TGTGCCACCAGCAGTAGCGGGGTAGGAGAGACCCAGTACTCC. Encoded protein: CATSSSGVGETQYS.

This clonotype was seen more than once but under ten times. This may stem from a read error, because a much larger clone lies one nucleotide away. The CDR3 sequence: CSVEGAGGAKNIQYF. In DNA, the CDR3 is TGCAGCGTTGAAGGGGCAGGGGGAGCCAAAAACATTCAGTACTTC. The rearrangement joins TRBV29-1 to TRBJ2-4; 7 bases are a match to TRBD1. The germline CDR1 and CDR2 sequences are SQVTM and ANQGSEA. The ends lost 1 base at V and 0 bases at J; junction bases unmatched: 3. The CDR3 length is 15 residues.

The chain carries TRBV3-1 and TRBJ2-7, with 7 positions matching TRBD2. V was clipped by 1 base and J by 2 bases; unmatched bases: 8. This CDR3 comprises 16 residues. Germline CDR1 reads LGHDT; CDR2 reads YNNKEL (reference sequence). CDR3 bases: TGTGCCAGCAGCCAAGCCCCCAGCGGGGAACCCTACGAGCAGTACTTC. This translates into CASSQAPSGEPYEQYF.

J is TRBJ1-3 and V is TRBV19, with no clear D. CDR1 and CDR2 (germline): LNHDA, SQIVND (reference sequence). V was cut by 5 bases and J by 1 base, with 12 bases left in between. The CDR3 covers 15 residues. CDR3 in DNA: TGTGCCAGTAGTCCAACGGGCCTATCTGGAAACACCATATATTTT. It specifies CASSPTGLSGNTIYF.

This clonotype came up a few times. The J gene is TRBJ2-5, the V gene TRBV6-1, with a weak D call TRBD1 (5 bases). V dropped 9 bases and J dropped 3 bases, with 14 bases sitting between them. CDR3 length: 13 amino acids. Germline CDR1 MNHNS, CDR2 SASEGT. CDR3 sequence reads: CARTPTTEETQYF. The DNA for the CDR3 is TGTGCCAGGACTCCGACGACAGAAGAGACCCAGTACTTC.

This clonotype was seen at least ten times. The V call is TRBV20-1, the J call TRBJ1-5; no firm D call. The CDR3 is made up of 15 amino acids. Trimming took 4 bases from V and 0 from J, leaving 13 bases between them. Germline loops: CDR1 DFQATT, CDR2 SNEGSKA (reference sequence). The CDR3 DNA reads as TGCAGTGCTACGCATCCAGGAGTTAGCAATCAGCCCCAGCATTTT. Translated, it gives CSATHPGVSNQPQHF.

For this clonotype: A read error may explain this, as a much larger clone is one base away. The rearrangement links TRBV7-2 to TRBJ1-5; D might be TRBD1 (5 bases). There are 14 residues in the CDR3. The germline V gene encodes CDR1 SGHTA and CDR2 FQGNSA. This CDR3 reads CASSLGKGNQPQRF. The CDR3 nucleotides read TGTGCCAGCAGCTTAGGGAAGGGGAATCAGCCCCAGCGTTTT.

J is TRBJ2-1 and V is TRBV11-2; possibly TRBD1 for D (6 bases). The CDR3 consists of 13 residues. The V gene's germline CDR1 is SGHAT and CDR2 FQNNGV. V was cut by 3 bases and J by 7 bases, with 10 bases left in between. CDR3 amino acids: CASSLDSLNEQFF. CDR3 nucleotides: TGTGCCAGCAGCTTGGACAGTCTGAATGAGCAGTTCTTC.

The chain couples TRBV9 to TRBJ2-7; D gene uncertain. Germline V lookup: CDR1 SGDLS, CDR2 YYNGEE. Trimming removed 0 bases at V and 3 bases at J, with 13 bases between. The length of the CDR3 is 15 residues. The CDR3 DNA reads TGTGCCAGCAGCGTAGAAAAGGATTTCGGCTACGAGCAGTACTTC. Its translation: CASSVEKDFGYEQYF.

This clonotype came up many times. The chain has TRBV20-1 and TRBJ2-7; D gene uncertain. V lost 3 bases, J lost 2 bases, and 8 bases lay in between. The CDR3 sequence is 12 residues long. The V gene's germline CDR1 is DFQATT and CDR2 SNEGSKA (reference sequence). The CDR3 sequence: CSASGPAYEQYF. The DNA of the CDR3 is TGCAGTGCTAGCGGGCCGGCCTACGAGCAGTACTTC.

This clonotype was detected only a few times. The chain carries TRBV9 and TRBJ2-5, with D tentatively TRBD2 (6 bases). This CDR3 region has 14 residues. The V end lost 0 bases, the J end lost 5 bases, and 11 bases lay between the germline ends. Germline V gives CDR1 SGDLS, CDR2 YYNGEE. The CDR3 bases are TGTGCCAGCAGCGTAGACCGGGACTCGGAGACCCAGTACTTC. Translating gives CASSVDRDSETQYF.

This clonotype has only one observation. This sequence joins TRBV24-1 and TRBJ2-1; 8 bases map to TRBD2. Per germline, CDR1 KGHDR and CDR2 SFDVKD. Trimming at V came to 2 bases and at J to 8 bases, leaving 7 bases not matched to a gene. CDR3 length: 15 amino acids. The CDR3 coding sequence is TGTGCCACCAGTGATTCGGACACGGGAGGGGATGAGCAGTTCTTC. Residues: CATSDSDTGGDEQFF.